This entry lists 12 T cell receptor beta chains sequenced from one sample in a study of blood T cell repertoires in COVID-19. Only in-frame clones appear in the TCRdb table, and some are missing; sequencing was by immunoSEQ multiplex PCR. Found here are roughly 200,000 clones, roughly 88% of them singletons; the top ten hold around 5%. The sample comprised PBMCs or T cells enriched from blood (not recorded which). The origin of the receptors is a man between 40 and 49 years old with acute COVID-19.

The V gene is TRBV19, the J gene TRBJ2-2; D unclear. Germline assignment: CDR1 LNHDA and CDR2 SQIVND (reference sequence). The CDR3 covers 14 residues. The V and J ends lost 7 bases and 1 base respectively, with 10 bases between them. This chain's CDR3 is CASMAGWNTGELFF. CDR3 bases: TGTGCCAGTATGGCAGGCTGGAACACCGGGGAGCTGTTTTTT.

This rearrangement joins TRBV7-3 to TRBJ2-3; 13 nucleotides line up with TRBD2. Looked up from germline, CDR1 is SGHTA and CDR2 is FQGTGA. The junction had 9 bases not matched to a gene; V was cut back by 5 bases and J by 4 bases. CDR3 length: 17 residues. This chain's CDR3 is CASSLGLAGASSDTQYF. The CDR3 nucleotides are TGTGCCAGCAGCCTCGGACTAGCGGGAGCGTCGTCAGATACGCAGTATTTT.

The chain joins TRBV4-1 to TRBJ2-7, with D maybe TRBD2 (5 bases). Trimming took 1 base from V and 5 from J, leaving 15 bases between them. Germline V gene data show CDR1 as MGHRA and CDR2 as YSYEKL. The CDR3 totals 15 residues. The CDR3 DNA reads as TGCGCCAGCAGCCAAGTACGAACCGGGAAGGACGAGCAGTACTTC. It is translated as CASSQVRTGKDEQYF.

In DNA, the CDR3 is TGTGCCAGCCGGCGGGGGAGGGACGCCTACAATGAGCAGTTCTTC. Amino acid sequence: CASRRGRDAYNEQFF. The V and J genes are TRBV2 and TRBJ2-1; 7 bases are a match to TRBD2. The CDR3 covers 15 residues. Germline lookup yields CDR1 SNHLY and CDR2 FYNNEI. Trimming cost V 8 bases and J 2 bases; bases outside gene matches: 9.

There are a few counts of this clone. The chain links TRBV5-6 to TRBJ1-2; D possibly corresponds to TRBD1 (5 bases). V dropped 2 bases and J dropped 4 bases, with 15 bases sitting between them. The CDR3 is 15 amino acids. In germline, CDR1 is SGHDT, CDR2 YYEEEE. The CDR3 DNA follows: TGTGCCAGCAGCTTAGTTGGGGCCCAGAGCTATGGCTACACCTTC. Translating it yields CASSLVGAQSYGYTF.

V and J are TRBV12-3 or TRBV12-4 and TRBJ1-5; D remains ambiguous. V was cut by 3 bases and J by 3 bases, with 6 bases left in between. The CDR3 is 13 amino acids. CDR3 coding DNA: TGTGCCAGCAGTTTGCAGTCCAATCAGCCCCAGCATTTT. Translated: CASSLQSNQPQHF.

The V call is TRBV27, the J call TRBJ2-7; perhaps TRBD1 as D (6 bases). V was pared by 8 bases and J by 2 bases, with 19 bases between. Germline-derived CDR1 and CDR2 are MNHEY and SMNVEV (reference sequence). The CDR3 extends over 15 amino acids. CDR3 residues: CASPRPNRVTYEQYF. The CDR3 DNA is TGTGCCAGCCCTCGACCGAACAGGGTCACCTACGAGCAGTACTTC.

This clone was seen once. The chain uses TRBV7-2 and TRBJ1-1; D remains unclear. This CDR3 is built from 13 residues. The V and J ends lost 5 bases and 5 bases respectively, with 12 bases between them. CDR1 and CDR2 from the germline V gene are SGHTA and FQGNSA. CDR3 in DNA: TGTGCCAGCAGCCCTTTCCGGGAGACTGAAGCTTTCTTT. Translated: CASSPFRETEAFF. The complete variable domain, with remaining parts taken from reference TRBV7-2 and TRBJ1-1, reads GAGVSQSPSNKVTEKGKDVELRCDPISGHTALYWYRQSLGQGLEFLIYFQGNSAPDKSGLPSDRFSAERTGGSVSTLTIQRTQQEDSAVYLCASSPFRETEAFFGQGTRLTVV.

This clone was picked up a small number of times. This chain links TRBV7-6 with TRBJ2-5; maybe TRBD2 (6 bases). This CDR3 has 14 amino acids. Germline V gene lookup returns CDR1 SGHVS and CDR2 FNYEAQ. V was trimmed by 2 bases and J by 5 bases, leaving 12 bases between them. The CDR3 loop reads CASSLISGGETQYF. The CDR3 coding sequence is TGTGCCAGCAGCTTAATCTCTGGGGGGGAGACCCAGTACTTC.

Remarks on this clone: Other DNA variants within this sample encode the same CDR3. This chain links TRBV7-2 with TRBJ2-3, with 10 bases matching TRBD2. CDR1 is SGHTA, CDR2 FQGNSA, per germline. After removal of 0 bases from V and 2 bases from J, the junction contained 2 bases not matched to a gene. This CDR3 spans 16 amino acids. The DNA for the CDR3 is TGTGCCAGCAGCTTAGCAAGCGGGAGGGCCACAGATACGCAGTATTTT. Its protein product is CASSLASGRATDTQYF.

The rearrangement links TRBV3-1 (or the pseudogene TRBV3-2) to TRBJ2-1; the D is unclear. The CDR3 is made up of 13 amino acids. The germline gives CDR1 LGHDT, CDR2 YNNKEL (reference sequence). V was trimmed by 7 bases and J by 6 bases, leaving 13 bases between them. CDR3 DNA: TGTGCCAGCATGCCCAGGTCGGCCAATGAGCAGTTCTTC. Encoded protein: CASMPRSANEQFF.

The chain combines TRBV29-1 with TRBJ2-2; 7 positions agree with TRBD2. V lost 3 bases, J lost 7 bases, and 5 bases stayed unmatched. The CDR3 consists of 13 residues. Germline V gene sequence: CDR1 SQVTM, CDR2 ANQGSEA. Here the CDR3 reads CSVDRGRGGELFF. CDR3 in DNA: TGCAGCGTTGATCGGGGGAGGGGCGGGGAGCTGTTTTTT.